These 32 T cell receptor beta chains originate from one sample sequenced in a study of cytomegalovirus exposure and HLA in healthy donors. The PCR was carried out with 60 Vbeta primers and 13 Jbeta primers. Data came from immunoSEQ multiplex PCR; TCRdb stores just in-frame clones and leaves some out. The sample consists of about 140,000 clones, roughly 80% of them appearing once. Sequences were obtained from PBMCs. The receptors shown here come from a man aged 35 to 55 in good health and CMV-seronegative.

This clone has only a few counts. The V call is TRBV5-1, the J call TRBJ1-2; TRBD1 matches at 8 bases. Germline V gene data show CDR1 as SGHRS and CDR2 as YFSETQ. With V trimmed by 6 bases and J by 6 bases, 7 bases remained unmatched. CDR3 length: 13 residues. CDR3 sequence reads: CASNPQGEDGYTF. The DNA of the CDR3 is TGCGCCAGCAATCCACAGGGGGAAGATGGCTACACCTTC.

This clone turned up a few times. The rearrangement links TRBV6-1 to TRBJ1-5, with D uncertain. V was clipped by 2 bases and J by 5 bases, with 10 bases between them. The CDR3 totals 14 residues. CDR1 and CDR2 from the germline V gene are MNHNS and SASEGT. The CDR3 is CASSEFAGYQPQHF. In DNA form, the CDR3 reads TGTGCCAGCAGTGAATTTGCGGGTTATCAGCCCCAGCATTTT.

The V call is TRBV5-1, the J call TRBJ2-1; 16 bases line up with TRBD2. Germline trimming cut 2 bases from V and 2 bases from J; bases unmatched to any gene: 1. Germline V gene lookup returns CDR1 SGHRS and CDR2 YFSETQ. The CDR3 spans 17 residues. The CDR3 DNA reads as TGCGCCAGCAGCTTTGGGACTAGCGGGGGGGCCTACAATGAGCAGTTCTTC. This translates into CASSFGTSGGAYNEQFF.

J is TRBJ2-3 and V is TRBV9; 10 nucleotides agree with TRBD1. This CDR3 spans 15 amino acids. Unmatched junction bases numbered 5, after V lost 4 bases and J lost 3 bases. Germline CDR1 reads SGDLS; CDR2 reads YYNGEE. The CDR3 spells CASSIRDRGTDTQYF. DNA for the CDR3: TGTGCCAGCAGCATACGGGACAGGGGAACAGATACGCAGTATTTT.

This clone came up a few times. This chain joins TRBV19 and TRBJ1-5; 8 nucleotides line up with TRBD1. This CDR3 comprises 17 residues. From germline, CDR1 is LNHDA and CDR2 SQIVND (reference sequence). The V segment lost 3 bases and the J segment 1 base; nucleotides outside the gene matches: 8. CDR3 region: CASSIIPDRASNQPQHF. Here the CDR3 DNA reads TGTGCCAGTAGTATCATCCCGGACAGGGCAAGCAATCAGCCCCAGCATTTT.

The chain combines TRBV7-2 with TRBJ1-2; D is unclear. Germline V gene sequence: CDR1 SGHTA, CDR2 FQGNSA. This CDR3 contains 13 residues. The V end was cut by 5 bases, the J end by 9 bases, with 16 bases between. CDR3: CASSAGSVYSYTF. CDR3 coding DNA: TGTGCCAGCAGCGCGGGGTCCGTCTACAGCTACACCTTC.

The chain couples TRBV5-6 to TRBJ2-1, with 7 bases that match TRBD2. CDR1 is SGHDT, CDR2 YYEEEE, per germline. The CDR3 consists of 17 residues. Unmatched junction bases numbered 13, after V lost 4 bases and J lost 3 bases. The CDR3 DNA follows: TGTGCCAGCAGCCCCCCCACTCTAGCGGCCTACTACAATGAGCAGTTCTTC. The encoded protein is CASSPPTLAAYYNEQFF.

V and J are TRBV23-1 and TRBJ2-4; TRBD2 might be the D (5 bases). TRBV23-1 carries the ORF label, with uncertain function. V was clipped by 3 bases and J by 0 bases, with 18 bases between them. CDR3 size: 18 residues. The CDR3 here is CASSHHPGRELAKNIQYF. The CDR3 coding sequence is TGCGCCAGCAGTCACCACCCCGGTAGGGAGTTAGCCAAAAACATTCAGTACTTC.

This sequence joins TRBV5-4 and TRBJ2-5; 7 bases match TRBD2. J was trimmed by 4 bases and V by 1 base; bases with no gene match: 7. CDR3 size: 15 residues. Germline loops: CDR1 SGHNT, CDR2 YYREEE (reference sequence). The CDR3 loop reads CASSLRGAGIETQYF. The CDR3, as DNA: TGTGCCAGCAGCTTGAGGGGAGCGGGAATAGAGACCCAGTACTTC.

The chain combines TRBV30 with TRBJ2-3, with TRBD2 identical over 11 bases. The ends lost 2 bases at V and 2 bases at J; junction bases unmatched: 3. Germline values: CDR1 GTSNPN, CDR2 SVGIG (reference sequence). This CDR3 is 15 amino acids long. CDR3 protein: CAWSLLAGDTDTQYF. DNA of the CDR3: TGTGCCTGGAGTTTACTAGCGGGAGACACAGATACGCAGTATTTT.

The rearrangement links TRBV28 to TRBJ1-2, with D unresolved. The CDR3 consists of 11 residues. Germline CDR1 MDHEN, CDR2 SYDVKM. Trimming removed 5 bases from V and 8 bases from J, with 9 bases in between. The CDR3 bases are TGTGCCAGCAGTCCCCGTTTGGGCTACACCTTC. Translation: CASSPRLGYTF.

The chain carries TRBV9 and TRBJ1-3; 9 bases are shared with TRBD1. CDR1 is SGDLS, CDR2 YYNGEE, per germline. The CDR3 loop spans 16 amino acids. Unmatched junction bases numbered 3, after V lost 2 bases and J lost 0 bases. As DNA, the CDR3 is TGTGCCAGCAGCGTCGGGACAGGGCACTCTGGAAACACCATATATTTT. It specifies CASSVGTGHSGNTIYF.

This sequence joins TRBV4-1 and TRBJ2-3, with D possibly being TRBD1 (7 bases). Germline V gives CDR1 MGHRA, CDR2 YSYEKL. V was trimmed by 7 bases and J by 1 base, leaving 21 bases between them. The CDR3 runs to 17 residues. The CDR3 DNA follows: TGCGCCAGCAACCCCAGGGGGACTGGGGGGCGCACAGATACGCAGTATTTT. It yields the protein CASNPRGTGGRTDTQYF.

The chain is built from TRBV7-3 and TRBJ1-2; 7 positions match TRBD1. Germline values: CDR1 SGHTA, CDR2 FQGTGA. CDR3 length: 16 amino acids. V lost 4 bases to trimming and J lost 4 bases; unmatched junction nucleotides: 12. The CDR3 reads CASSSGQAQSIYGYTF. In DNA, the CDR3 is TGTGCCAGCAGCTCCGGACAGGCTCAAAGTATCTATGGCTACACCTTC.

The sample holds a few counts of this clone. J is TRBJ1-5 and V is TRBV4-3; no definite D call. The CDR3 loop spans 17 amino acids. The V end was cut by 4 bases, the J end by 4 bases, with 20 bases between. Germline lookup yields CDR1 LGHNA and CDR2 YSLEER. The CDR3 DNA sequence: TGCGCCAGCAGCCTCAGACACGGGGAGGTTCGGAATCAGCCCCAGCATTTT. Its protein is CASSLRHGEVRNQPQHF.

This chain joins TRBV25-1 and TRBJ2-7; no clear D gene. Germline V gene sequence: CDR1 MGHDK, CDR2 SYGVNS. This CDR3 has 10 residues. V was pared by 8 bases and J by 3 bases, with 5 bases between. The CDR3 sequence: CASGSYEQYF. In DNA, the CDR3 is TGTGCCAGCGGCAGCTACGAGCAGTACTTC.

The chain employs TRBV11-1 and TRBJ1-2; possibly TRBD1 for D (5 bases). The CDR3 length is 16 residues. Per the germline V gene, CDR1 is SGHAT and CDR2 is FQDESV (reference sequence). Trimming stripped 2 bases from V and 4 bases from J, with 17 bases between. CDR3: CASSLRPRQNLYGYTF. The CDR3 DNA is TGTGCCAGCAGCTTAAGGCCTCGACAGAATCTCTATGGCTACACCTTC.

The chain is built from TRBV2 and TRBJ1-2, with D hard to call. Trimming cost V 7 bases and J 5 bases, with 20 bases left between them. The CDR3 is 15 residues long. CDR1 is SNHLY and CDR2 is FYNNEI in the germline V gene. The CDR3 DNA reads as TGTGCCAGCACTACCGTTCGGGTTTCTATTTATGGCTACACCTTC. Translation: CASTTVRVSIYGYTF.

V and J are TRBV13 and TRBJ1-2; 11 nucleotides agree with TRBD1. This CDR3 spans 20 amino acids. J gave up 0 bases and V 0 bases, and 12 bases lay outside the gene matches. Looked up from germline, CDR1 is PRHDT and CDR2 is FYEKMQ (reference sequence). In DNA form, the CDR3 reads TGTGCCAGCAGCTTAGGCTCTCGCGGTCCGGGACAGGGGGCTAACTATGGCTACACCTTC. Protein product: CASSLGSRGPGQGANYGYTF.

The chain is built from TRBV5-3 and TRBJ1-5; TRBD1 is a possible D gene (5 bases). TRBV5-3 is an ORF, with its function uncertain. V was trimmed by 0 bases and J by 6 bases, leaving 10 bases between them. This CDR3 region has 14 residues. CDR3 bases: TGTGCCAGAAGCTTGGCTGGGGCAGGTCAGCCCCAGCATTTT. Its protein product is CARSLAGAGQPQHF.

This clone was detected a few times. The chain couples TRBV5-1 to TRBJ2-5; 8 nucleotides match TRBD1. Looked up from germline, CDR1 is SGHRS and CDR2 is YFSETQ. There are 13 residues in the CDR3. The trim removed 2 bases at V and 4 bases at J, leaving 1 base unmatched. The DNA for the CDR3 is TGCGCCAGCAGCTTCGGACAGGGAGAGACCCAGTACTTC. Translated, it gives CASSFGQGETQYF.

This clone was seen once. The chain links TRBV19 to TRBJ1-6; D is undetermined. Germline loops: CDR1 LNHDA, CDR2 SQIVND (reference sequence). This CDR3 contains 17 residues. Trimming took off 1 base at V and 0 bases at J, with 10 bases between the two ends. CDR3 protein: CASSIGGAYSYNSPLHF. The CDR3, as DNA: TGTGCCAGTAGTATAGGTGGAGCGTACTCCTATAATTCACCCCTCCACTTT. The full variable domain, its missing parts supplied by reference TRBV19 and TRBJ1-6, is DGGITQSPKYLFRKEGQNVTLSCEQNLNHDAMYWYRQDPGQGLRLIYYSQIVNDFQKGDIAEGYSVSREKKESFPLTVTSAQKNPTAFYLCASSIGGAYSYNSPLHFGNGTRLTVT.

This rearrangement joins TRBV11-2 to TRBJ2-1, with 10 bases that match TRBD2. Germline V gives CDR1 SGHAT, CDR2 FQNNGV. The CDR3 consists of 16 residues. The junction had 6 bases not matched to a gene; V was cut back by 6 bases and J by 1 base. In DNA form, the CDR3 reads TGTGCCAGCAGTTCCGGACTAGCGGCTTCCTACAATGAGCAGTTCTTC. Translation: CASSSGLAASYNEQFF.

The chain combines TRBV6-5 with TRBJ2-7, with D possibly TRBD1 on 6 matching bases. From germline, CDR1 is MNHEY and CDR2 SVGAGI. The CDR3 totals 14 residues. The V end was cut by 10 bases, the J end by 0 bases, with 16 bases between. The CDR3 region is CATKSGDSSYEQYF. The CDR3 nucleotides read TGTGCCACGAAATCAGGGGATAGCTCCTACGAGCAGTACTTC.

The rearrangement uses TRBV2 and TRBJ2-7; maybe TRBD1 (5 bases). With 7 bases removed from V and 5 bases from J, the gap between germline ends came to 15 bases. CDR3 length equals 13 residues. From germline, CDR1 is SNHLY and CDR2 FYNNEI. CDR3 sequence (DNA): TGTGCCAGCACGAGGCAGGGCGCGCACGAGCAGTACTTC. Protein product: CASTRQGAHEQYF.

The chain combines TRBV4-1 with TRBJ2-7; no definite D call. There are 13 residues in the CDR3. Germline assignment: CDR1 MGHRA and CDR2 YSYEKL. Trimming took off 0 bases at V and 6 bases at J, with 9 bases between the two ends. Written as DNA, the CDR3 is TGCGCCAGCAGCCAAGATCCAGGAATCGAGCAGTACTTC. Translated, it gives CASSQDPGIEQYF.

The chain recombines TRBV30 with TRBJ2-3, with a tentative D call TRBD2 (6 bases). In germline, CDR1 is GTSNPN, CDR2 SVGIG (reference sequence). This CDR3 spans 11 amino acids. CDR3 region: CALSLEGTQYF. The DNA of the CDR3 is TGTGCTCTCTCCTTGGAGGGTACGCAGTATTTT.

The rearrangement uses TRBV11-2 and TRBJ1-6; D perhaps matches TRBD1 (5 bases). The CDR3 is made up of 18 amino acids. Trimming removed 1 base at V and 9 bases at J, with 22 bases between. CDR1 and CDR2 from the germline V gene are SGHAT and FQNNGV. The DNA of the CDR3 is TGTGCCAGCAGCTTAGGATGGGGCAGGACAATCAAGGGTTCACCCCTCCACTTT. Translation gives CASSLGWGRTIKGSPLHF.

The chain carries TRBV15 and TRBJ2-7, with unresolved D. The V and J ends lost 0 bases and 3 bases respectively, with 6 bases between them. CDR3 size: 13 residues. CDR1 is LNHNV and CDR2 is YYDKDF in the germline V gene (reference sequence). Written as DNA, the CDR3 is TGTGCCACCAGCAGAGACACAAACTACGAGCAGTACTTC. It codes for CATSRDTNYEQYF.

This sequence joins TRBV2 and TRBJ2-5, with 11 bases aligning to TRBD1. Germline lookup yields CDR1 SNHLY and CDR2 FYNNEI. The CDR3 has 15 amino acids. J lost 5 bases, V lost 4 bases, and 6 bases had no gene match. CDR3 nucleotides: TGTGCCAGCAGTGTCGGACAGGGGGCCTGGGAGACCCAGTACTTC. Its translation is CASSVGQGAWETQYF.

The chain employs TRBV11-2 and TRBJ1-5, with 10 positions matching TRBD1. V trimming: 5 bases; J trimming: 9 bases; junction bases outside the gene matches: 7. The CDR3 sequence is 14 residues long. Germline lookup yields CDR1 SGHAT and CDR2 FQNNGV. CDR3: CASSQGTGEVPQHF. The DNA for the CDR3 is TGTGCCAGCAGCCAGGGGACAGGGGAGGTGCCCCAGCATTTT.

J is TRBJ2-2 and V is TRBV28; 9 bases match TRBD2. Germline V CDR1 and CDR2: MDHEN, SYDVKM. CDR3 length: 20 residues. After removal of 4 bases from V and 5 bases from J, the junction contained 20 bases not matched to a gene. For the CDR3, the DNA is TGTGCCAGCAGTTATCCCTTTTCTCTCAGCGGGGGGAGGCGGACCGGGGAGCTGTTTTTT. Protein: CASSYPFSLSGGRRTGELFF.